Below, 17 T cell receptor beta chains from the same sample are listed, as sequenced in a study of blood T cell repertoires in COVID-19. The method was immunoSEQ multiplex PCR; TCRdb's version includes in-frame clones alone and lacks a portion of them. The profile shows 250,000 or so clones, 75% to 90% of them singletons. Sequenced material: peripheral blood. Receptor source: a man aged 30 to 39 with active or convalescent COVID-19.

This chain uses TRBV5-1 with TRBJ1-2, with D hard to call. The germline gives CDR1 SGHRS, CDR2 YFSETQ. The ends were cut back, 2 bases at V and 0 bases at J, with 5 bases in the middle. The length of the CDR3 is 13 residues. The CDR3 loop reads CASSFSANYGYTF. In nucleotides, the CDR3 is TGCGCCAGCAGCTTCTCTGCTAACTATGGCTACACCTTC.

The V call is TRBV2, the J call TRBJ2-1; perhaps TRBD2 as D (5 bases). CDR3 length: 15 residues. Trimming stripped 2 bases from V and 1 base from J, with 9 bases between. Germline CDR1 is SNHLY and CDR2 is FYNNEI. CDR3 nucleotides: TGTGCCAGCAGTGAATCGCGGACTTCCTACAATGAGCAGTTCTTC. This encodes CASSESRTSYNEQFF.

The chain recombines TRBV4-1 with TRBJ1-2; D is unclear. V gave up 4 bases and J gave up 0 bases, with 15 bases separating them. CDR1 MGHRA and CDR2 YSYEKL come from the germline V gene. The CDR3 has 16 amino acids. CDR3 sequence: CASSPEPADSNYGYTF. In nucleotides, the CDR3 is TGCGCCAGCAGCCCTGAACCGGCAGACTCTAACTATGGCTACACCTTC.

This chain joins TRBV5-6 and TRBJ1-1; 8 bases are shared with TRBD1. Germline V CDR1 and CDR2: SGHDT, YYEEEE. The CDR3 consists of 17 residues. The V and J ends lost 3 bases and 0 bases, in that order; junction bases with no gene match: 10. Here the CDR3 DNA reads TGTGCCAGCAGCTGGGGGACAGGCAGTTACATGAACACTGAAGCTTTCTTT. Translating gives CASSWGTGSYMNTEAFF.

The table lists this clone with many counts. The gene calls are TRBV12-3 or TRBV12-4 and TRBJ1-2; possible D gene TRBD1, 6 bases. V lost 6 bases and J lost 7, with 15 bases in between. The CDR3 length is 13 residues. The CDR3 nucleotides read TGTGCCAGCAGAACCGGGACACGTCCTGGCTACACCTTC. Residues: CASRTGTRPGYTF.

This rearrangement joins TRBV5-5 to TRBJ1-2; TRBD1 might be the D (5 bases). The CDR3 sequence is 15 residues long. V gave up 1 base and J gave up 9 bases, with 19 bases separating them. The germline V gene encodes CDR1 SGHKS and CDR2 YYEKEE (reference sequence). The CDR3 region is CASSLQGSPPLRYTF. The CDR3 DNA reads TGTGCCAGCAGCTTGCAGGGCAGCCCCCCACTACGCTACACCTTC. Full variable domain (missing parts from reference TRBV5-5 and TRBJ1-2): DAGVTQSPTHLIKTRGQQVTLRCSPISGHKSVSWYQQVLGQGPQFIFQYYEKEERGRGNFPDRFSARQFPNYSSELNVNALLLGDSALYLCASSLQGSPPLRYTFGSGTRLTVV.

This chain joins TRBV2 and TRBJ2-1; possibly TRBD2 for D (6 bases). From germline, CDR1 is SNHLY and CDR2 FYNNEI. The CDR3 has 16 residues. With 4 bases removed from V and 0 bases from J, the gap between germline ends came to 13 bases. The CDR3 bases are TGTGCCAGCAGTGTTGGGGACGGGAGCTCCTACAATGAGCAGTTCTTC. Its translation is CASSVGDGSSYNEQFF. Supplemented by reference TRBV2 and TRBJ2-1, the full variable domain reads EPEVTQTPSHQVTQMGQEVILRCVPISNHLYFYWYRQILGQKVEFLVSFYNNEISEKSEIFDDQFSVERPDGSNFTLKIRSTKLEDSAMYFCASSVGDGSSYNEQFFGPGTRLTVL.

The chain carries TRBV10-2 and TRBJ1-1; D remains unclear. The CDR3 spans 14 residues. The V end lost 4 bases, the J end lost 4 bases, and 13 bases lay between the germline ends. Germline V gene data show CDR1 as WSHSY and CDR2 as SAAADI. The CDR3 nucleotides read TGCGCCAGCAGTGCGCGACTTGGGAGCACTGAAGCTTTCTTT. This encodes CASSARLGSTEAFF.

The chain is built from TRBV3-1 (or the pseudogene TRBV3-2) and TRBJ2-6; D gene ambiguous. Germline values: CDR1 LGHDT, CDR2 YNNKEL (reference sequence). CDR3 length: 15 amino acids. The germline V and J ends were trimmed by 1 base and 6 bases, with 10 bases remaining between them. The CDR3 sequence is CASSQGSPLANVLTF. The CDR3 DNA sequence: TGTGCCAGCAGCCAAGGTTCCCCTCTGGCCAACGTCCTGACTTTC.

The chain uses TRBV4-3 and TRBJ1-1; 9 bases align to TRBD1. The CDR3 is 14 amino acids. V lost 4 bases, J lost 1 base, and 1 base stayed unmatched. Germline lookup yields CDR1 LGHNA and CDR2 YSLEER. Here the CDR3 reads CASSLGQGNTEAFF. As DNA, the CDR3 is TGCGCCAGCAGCCTGGGACAGGGGAACACTGAAGCTTTCTTT.

The gene calls are TRBV11-2 and TRBJ1-1; D gene ambiguous. Germline V gives CDR1 SGHAT, CDR2 FQNNGV. This CDR3 is 11 amino acids long. Trimming cost V 5 bases and J 6 bases, with 7 bases left between them. CDR3 coding DNA: TGTGCCAGCAGCCAGGTGCCTGAAGCTTTCTTT. As protein: CASSQVPEAFF.

This clone turned up a few times. The gene calls are TRBV5-1 and TRBJ2-5, with 10 bases identical to TRBD1. CDR3 length: 14 amino acids. Germline values: CDR1 SGHRS, CDR2 YFSETQ. V shed 6 bases and J 4 bases; nucleotides not matched to a gene: 6. The CDR3 bases are TGCGCCAGCACCGAGACAGGGGGCGGAGAGACCCAGTACTTC. Protein sequence: CASTETGGGETQYF.

This clone was seen only a few times. The rearrangement links TRBV12-5 to TRBJ2-7, with 10 bases identical to TRBD2. This CDR3 has 21 residues. V trimming: 2 bases; J trimming: 1 base; junction bases outside the gene matches: 20. Germline V lookup: CDR1 LGHNT, CDR2 FRNRAP. CDR3 in DNA: TGTGCTAGTGGTTTGACCCCTTTAGCGGGGGGACGCGCACGAATATCCTACGAGCAGTACTTC. Translated: CASGLTPLAGGRARISYEQYF.

V usage is TRBV6-4 and J usage is TRBJ2-3, with no clear D. Deletions cut 3 bases from V and 2 bases from J, with 6 bases between. CDR3 length: 13 amino acids. Germline V lookup: CDR1 MRHNA, CDR2 SNTAGT. The CDR3 nucleotides are TGTGCCAGCAGTGAGGAGCACACAGATACGCAGTATTTT. Translation gives CASSEEHTDTQYF.

The V gene is TRBV6-5, the J gene TRBJ2-7; TRBD1 might be the D (5 bases). This CDR3 region has 15 residues. Germline CDR1 is MNHEY and CDR2 is SVGAGI. V gave up 6 bases and J gave up 0 bases, with 15 bases separating them. CDR3 nucleotides: TGTGCCAGCAGCACTACAGGCGAGAGCTCCTACGAGCAGTACTTC. This codes for CASSTTGESSYEQYF.

The chain uses TRBV6-1 and TRBJ2-2; 8 bases line up with TRBD2. The CDR3 has 16 residues. Germline V CDR1 and CDR2: MNHNS, SASEGT. With V trimmed by 4 bases and J by 0 bases, 4 bases remained unmatched. CDR3 protein: CASSAAGGANTGELFF. The CDR3 region has the DNA TGTGCCAGCAGTGCGGCCGGGGGGGCGAACACCGGGGAGCTGTTTTTT.

V and J are TRBV19 and TRBJ1-2; 8 nucleotides match TRBD1. J lost 4 bases, V lost 4 bases, and 11 bases had no gene match. The CDR3 length is 16 residues. The germline V gene encodes CDR1 LNHDA and CDR2 SQIVND (reference sequence). The CDR3 region has the DNA TGTGCCAGTAGTACCTATGGACAGGGACCTTCCTATGGCTACACCTTC. As protein: CASSTYGQGPSYGYTF.